This passage covers 17 T cell receptor beta chains from one sample sequenced in a study of blood T cell repertoires in COVID-19. The protocol was immunoSEQ multiplex PCR, while the TCRdb copy is restricted to in-frame clones and leaves out a portion. The top ten clones hold approximately 4.5% of a sample with around 100,000 clones, 90% of them seen once. The sequencing input was peripheral blood. The receptors shown here come from a woman aged 45 to 65 with acute or convalescent COVID-19.

The rearrangement joins TRBV19 to TRBJ1-5, with 7 bases lining up with TRBD1. CDR3 length: 15 amino acids. V lost 5 bases to trimming and J lost 4 bases; unmatched junction nucleotides: 8. Germline values: CDR1 LNHDA, CDR2 SQIVND (reference sequence). The CDR3 is CASSVYRGGNQPQHF. CDR3 nucleotides: TGTGCCAGTAGTGTCTACAGGGGCGGGAATCAGCCCCAGCATTTT. Full variable domain (rest looked up from reference TRBV19 and TRBJ1-5): DGGITQSPKYLFRKEGQNVTLSCEQNLNHDAMYWYRQDPGQGLRLIYYSQIVNDFQKGDIAEGYSVSREKKESFPLTVTSAQKNPTAFYLCASSVYRGGNQPQHFGDGTRLSIL.

The CDR3 protein is CASSSLQGKDEQFF. In DNA, the CDR3 is TGTGCCAGCAGCTCCTTACAGGGGAAGGATGAGCAGTTCTTC. The chain employs TRBV7-2 and TRBJ2-1, with 7 bases matching TRBD1. V shed 4 bases, J shed 8 bases, and the junction held 8 bases outside the gene matches. CDR1 and CDR2 from the germline V gene are SGHTA and FQGNSA. The CDR3 extends over 14 amino acids.

The rearrangement uses TRBV6-5 and TRBJ1-2; 7 bases map to TRBD1. The CDR3 runs 13 residues. V lost 7 bases to trimming and J lost 4 bases; unmatched junction nucleotides: 6. Looked up from germline, CDR1 is MNHEY and CDR2 is SVGAGI. The CDR3 region is CASTPGQAYGYTF. The CDR3 region has the DNA TGTGCCAGCACTCCAGGACAGGCCTATGGCTACACCTTC.

This chain uses TRBV4-3 with TRBJ2-7; 7 bases are shared with TRBD1. Germline V gene data show CDR1 as LGHNA and CDR2 as YSLEER. The CDR3 has 14 amino acids. V shed 4 bases and J 6 bases; nucleotides not matched to a gene: 9. The DNA of the CDR3 is TGCGCCAGCAGCCTTTACCTAGGGACAGTCGAGCAGTACTTC. The encoded protein is CASSLYLGTVEQYF.

The chain uses TRBV19 and TRBJ2-7, with TRBD1 matching 7 bases. CDR1 is LNHDA and CDR2 is SQIVND in the germline V gene (reference sequence). The length of the CDR3 is 17 residues. The trim removed 3 bases at V and 5 bases at J, leaving 16 bases unmatched. DNA for the CDR3: TGTGCCAGTAGTATGAGGTTACAGGGGCCCCGGGGAGACGAGCAGTACTTC. Translating gives CASSMRLQGPRGDEQYF.

On this clone itself: Other DNA sequences of this sample code for an identical CDR3. The chain is built from TRBV11-3 and TRBJ1-1; weak D call: TRBD1 (6 bases). Per the germline V gene, CDR1 is SGHNT and CDR2 is YENEEA. This CDR3 region has 13 residues. The V end lost 2 bases, the J end lost 3 bases, and 7 bases lay between the germline ends. CDR3 region: CASSLSGDTEAFF. DNA for the CDR3: TGTGCCAGCAGCTTATCAGGGGACACTGAAGCTTTCTTT.

The V call is TRBV7-3, the J call TRBJ2-5, with TRBD2 matching over 7 bases. The CDR3 runs 13 residues. V gave up 4 bases and J gave up 4 bases; unmatched junction bases: 3. The germline gives CDR1 SGHTA, CDR2 FQGTGA. The CDR3 here is CASSSSGSETQYF. Written as DNA, the CDR3 is TGTGCCAGCAGCTCTAGCGGCTCAGAGACCCAGTACTTC.

The chain has TRBV6-5 and TRBJ1-2; 8 bases line up with TRBD1. The CDR3 extends over 13 amino acids. V gave up 6 bases and J gave up 5 bases; unmatched junction bases: 5. CDR1 and CDR2 from the germline V gene are MNHEY and SVGAGI. CDR3 residues: CASRGQVTYGYTF. CDR3 DNA sequence: TGTGCCAGCAGGGGACAGGTGACTTATGGCTACACCTTC.

J is TRBJ2-5 and V is TRBV4-3, with 8 bases fitting TRBD2. CDR3 size: 15 residues. V shed 1 base, J shed 5 bases, and the junction held 6 bases outside the gene matches. CDR1 is LGHNA, CDR2 YSLEER, per germline. The CDR3 nucleotides read TGCGCCAGCAGCCAAGCAGCGGGAGCTGTGGAGACCCAGTACTTC. Residues: CASSQAAGAVETQYF.

The genes are TRBV5-4 and TRBJ2-7, with 13 bases fitting TRBD2. The CDR3 length is 16 residues. From germline, CDR1 is SGHNT and CDR2 YYREEE (reference sequence). Trimming took 4 bases from V and 5 from J; bases not matched to a gene: 9. The CDR3 protein is CASSDGLAGVSNEQYF. The DNA of the CDR3 is TGTGCCAGCAGCGATGGACTAGCGGGAGTTTCGAACGAGCAGTACTTC.

The CDR3 region has the DNA TGTGCCAGTACCACCTCCGGACAGGGGGCTAACAATGAGCAGTTCTTC. This gives the protein CASTTSGQGANNEQFF. The chain uses TRBV19 and TRBJ2-1, with 11 bases identical to TRBD1. Germline CDR1 is LNHDA and CDR2 is SQIVND (reference sequence). The CDR3 is 16 amino acids. The V segment lost 7 bases and the J segment 5 bases; nucleotides outside the gene matches: 10.

The chain combines TRBV6-1 with TRBJ1-3, with no clear D. The CDR3 loop spans 15 amino acids. Trimming removed 1 base at V and 0 bases at J, with 7 bases between. CDR1 is MNHNS, CDR2 SASEGT, per germline. CDR3 in DNA: TGTGCCAGCAGTGAAGTCCCGAGCTCTGGAAACACCATATATTTT. The encoded protein is CASSEVPSSGNTIYF.

The count of this clone is one. The CDR3 region is CASSQPGQGVWEQYF. The CDR3 DNA is TGTGCCAGCAGCCAACCGGGACAGGGAGTGTGGGAGCAGTACTTC. The chain joins TRBV28 to TRBJ2-7, with 9 bases fitting TRBD1. V was clipped by 6 bases and J by 7 bases; unmatched bases: 13. CDR3 length equals 15 residues. Germline V gene sequence: CDR1 MDHEN, CDR2 SYDVKM.

This clone was detected only once. This chain links TRBV2 with TRBJ1-1; D is ambiguous. Trimming stripped 7 bases from V and 2 bases from J, with 11 bases between. Germline-derived CDR1 and CDR2 are SNHLY and FYNNEI. This CDR3 has 13 amino acids. The CDR3 sequence: CASTRRENTEAFF. The CDR3 DNA reads TGTGCCAGCACGCGCCGGGAAAACACTGAAGCTTTCTTT. Complete variable domain (other parts from reference TRBV2 and TRBJ1-1): EPEVTQTPSHQVTQMGQEVILRCVPISNHLYFYWYRQILGQKVEFLVSFYNNEISEKSEIFDDQFSVERPDGSNFTLKIRSTKLEDSAMYFCASTRRENTEAFFGQGTRLTVV.

This sequence joins TRBV15 and TRBJ1-1; D is ambiguous. Between the trimmed V and J ends, which lost 5 bases and 1 base, there was a span of 11 bases. The germline V gene encodes CDR1 LNHNV and CDR2 YYDKDF (reference sequence). This CDR3 has 14 amino acids. CDR3: CATSRRRENTEAFF. The CDR3 nucleotides read TGTGCCACCAGCCGACGGCGGGAGAACACTGAAGCTTTCTTT.

This rearrangement joins TRBV5-5 to TRBJ2-2; maybe TRBD1 (6 bases). The germline V gene has CDR1 SGHKS and CDR2 YYEKEE (reference sequence). Trimming shortened V by 6 bases and J by 1 base, and 19 bases separated the two germline ends. CDR3 size: 17 residues. DNA for the CDR3: TGTGCCAGCACCACGATTATGGGGGCTATGAACACCGGGGAGCTGTTTTTT. Its translation: CASTTIMGAMNTGELFF.

This chain connects TRBV11-2 to TRBJ1-1; D may be TRBD1 (6 bases). The CDR3 loop spans 19 amino acids. In germline, CDR1 is SGHAT, CDR2 FQNNGV. Trimming removed 8 bases from V and 0 bases from J, with 28 bases in between. CDR3 coding DNA: TGTGCCAGCCATCTTTGGGGGGGCGGGACTCGTAGAATGAACACTGAAGCTTTCTTT. Encoded protein: CASHLWGGGTRRMNTEAFF.